This passage covers 25 T cell receptor beta chains from one sample sequenced in a study of cytomegalovirus exposure and HLA in healthy donors. With 60 Vbeta and 13 Jbeta primers, the PCR was carried out. Clones were sequenced by immunoSEQ multiplex PCR, and TCRdb holds only the in-frame ones, with some missing. This sample has over 80,000 clones; approximately 72% occur once, and the top ten carry 13% to 15%. Sequencing was carried out using PBMCs. The origin of the receptors is a woman aged 70-85 years in good health and CMV-seropositive.

The chain links TRBV9 to TRBJ2-5, with a tentative D call TRBD2 (5 bases). Trimming cost V 4 bases and J 4 bases, with 17 bases left between them. CDR1 is SGDLS and CDR2 is YYNGEE in the germline V gene. This CDR3 has 15 amino acids. The CDR3 DNA follows: TGTGCCAGCAGCACCCGTCGAGGAGGTGGAGAGACCCAGTACTTC. This gives the protein CASSTRRGGGETQYF.

The CDR3 reads CASSDSGRAGETQYF. The CDR3 nucleotides read TGTGCCAGCAGCGATAGCGGGAGGGCGGGGGAGACCCAGTACTTC. The rearrangement joins TRBV11-2 to TRBJ2-5; 11 bases align to TRBD2. The germline CDR1 and CDR2 sequences are SGHAT and FQNNGV. This CDR3 contains 15 residues. Germline trimming cut 5 bases from V and 5 bases from J; bases unmatched to any gene: 7.

The V and J genes are TRBV6-5 and TRBJ1-5, with D hard to call. The V end was cut by 0 bases, the J end by 7 bases, with 7 bases between. The germline gives CDR1 MNHEY, CDR2 SVGAGI. The CDR3 runs 13 residues. The CDR3 is CASSYSNGQPQHF. The CDR3 nucleotides read TGTGCCAGCAGTTACTCGAATGGCCAGCCCCAGCATTTT.

This chain joins TRBV19 and TRBJ1-4, with D possibly matching TRBD1 (6 bases). The germline V and J ends were trimmed by 5 bases and 1 base, with 14 bases remaining between them. The V gene's germline CDR1 is LNHDA and CDR2 SQIVND (reference sequence). The CDR3 extends over 16 amino acids. The CDR3 is CASSPQGPGTNEKLFF. The CDR3 region has the DNA TGTGCCAGTAGTCCACAGGGTCCTGGAACTAATGAAAAACTGTTTTTT.

J is TRBJ2-5 and V is TRBV7-3, with TRBD2 matching over 8 bases. The CDR3 spans 15 residues. V was pared by 5 bases and J by 5 bases, with 10 bases of the junction left unmatched. CDR1 SGHTA and CDR2 FQGTGA come from the germline V gene. CDR3 sequence (DNA): TGTGCCAGCAGCGATTCGGGGGGGAGGGATGAGACCCAGTACTTC. Protein sequence: CASSDSGGRDETQYF.

The chain employs TRBV11-2 and TRBJ2-5, with D perhaps TRBD2 (6 bases). Germline V CDR1 and CDR2: SGHAT, FQNNGV. Trimming pared 6 bases from V and 5 bases from J, leaving 13 bases between. The CDR3 has 13 amino acids. The CDR3 region is CASRRLGGETQYF. The CDR3 bases are TGTGCCAGCAGACGACTAGGAGGCGAGACCCAGTACTTC.

For the CDR3, the DNA is TGTGCCAGCAGCTTAGACGGCCAGGGGGTGGCTTTCTTT. Encoded protein: CASSLDGQGVAFF. The chain uses TRBV7-2 and TRBJ1-1; 7 nucleotides match TRBD1. V gave up 1 base and J gave up 11 bases; unmatched junction bases: 7. The germline gives CDR1 SGHTA, CDR2 FQGNSA. This CDR3 contains 13 residues. Using reference TRBV7-2 and TRBJ1-1 for the parts outside the CDR3, the full variable domain is GAGVSQSPSNKVTEKGKDVELRCDPISGHTALYWYRQSLGQGLEFLIYFQGNSAPDKSGLPSDRFSAERTGGSVSTLTIQRTQQEDSAVYLCASSLDGQGVAFFGQGTRLTVV.

This sequence joins TRBV7-9 and TRBJ2-7; 10 nucleotides match TRBD1. The CDR3 runs 15 residues. Germline V gives CDR1 SEHNR, CDR2 FQNEAQ (reference sequence). With 5 bases clipped from V and 3 bases from J, the junction kept 7 bases outside the gene matches. The CDR3 loop reads CASSGGQGSFYEQYF. CDR3 DNA: TGTGCCAGCAGCGGGGGACAGGGGAGTTTCTACGAGCAGTACTTC.

The chain carries TRBV5-1 and TRBJ2-1, with a possible D match to TRBD1 (6 bases). Germline V lookup: CDR1 SGHRS, CDR2 YFSETQ. The length of the CDR3 is 15 residues. Between the trimmed V and J ends, which lost 0 bases and 4 bases, there was a span of 11 bases. This CDR3 is CASSLGRDTYNEQFF. The CDR3 bases are TGCGCCAGCAGCTTGGGTAGGGACACTTACAATGAGCAGTTCTTC.

The chain has TRBV14 and TRBJ2-3, with 7 bases matching TRBD1. J gave up 4 bases and V 6 bases, and 7 bases lay outside the gene matches. The V gene's germline CDR1 is SGHDN and CDR2 FVKESK. The CDR3 sequence is 14 residues long. The CDR3 spells CASRRQGRADTQYF. The CDR3 DNA reads TGTGCCAGCAGGCGACAGGGCAGGGCAGATACGCAGTATTTT.

There are a few counts of this clone. This chain links TRBV28 with TRBJ2-5, with D perhaps matching TRBD2 (7 bases). V lost 7 bases to trimming and J lost 5 bases, with 11 bases between them. The CDR3 is 12 amino acids. The germline V gene encodes CDR1 MDHEN and CDR2 SYDVKM. This CDR3 is CASKGGRETQYF. The CDR3 nucleotides read TGTGCCAGCAAGGGGGGGCGGGAGACCCAGTACTTC.

The rearrangement uses TRBV5-1 and TRBJ2-2; 7 positions match TRBD1. This CDR3 is 15 amino acids long. Germline lookup yields CDR1 SGHRS and CDR2 YFSETQ. The V and J ends lost 2 bases and 6 bases, in that order; junction bases with no gene match: 7. The CDR3 coding sequence is TGCGCCAGCAGCTTAACAGGGGTCGCGGCCGGGGAGCTGTTTTTT. Translated: CASSLTGVAAGELFF.

The chain uses TRBV5-6 and TRBJ2-4; 8 bases align to TRBD1. The CDR3 has 16 amino acids. Germline CDR1 reads SGHDT; CDR2 reads YYEEEE. The V gene end was trimmed by 2 bases and the J gene end by 2 bases; junction bases not matched to a gene: 6. Here the CDR3 reads CASSFWTGRSKNIQYF. CDR3 in DNA: TGTGCCAGCAGCTTCTGGACAGGGAGGTCCAAAAACATTCAGTACTTC.

The gene calls are TRBV18 and TRBJ1-6, with TRBD1 matching 7 bases. The germline V gene encodes CDR1 KGHSH and CDR2 LQKENI. The V segment lost 4 bases and the J segment 9 bases; nucleotides outside the gene matches: 3. This CDR3 is built from 13 residues. In DNA form, the CDR3 reads TGTGCCAGCTCACAAGACAGGGCTTCACCCCTCCACTTT. Its translation: CASSQDRASPLHF. Looking up the rest from reference TRBV18 and TRBJ1-6 gives the full variable domain: NAGVMQNPRHLVRRRGQEARLRCSPMKGHSHVYWYRQLPEEGLKFMVYLQKENIIDESGMPKERFSAEFPKEGPSILRIQQVVRGDSAAYFCASSQDRASPLHFGNGTRLTVT.

CDR3 coding DNA: TGTGCCAGCCCCGGCCCAGGGAAGAGGCACGAGCAGTACTTC. It yields the protein CASPGPGKRHEQYF. J is TRBJ2-7 and V is TRBV2, with D possibly matching TRBD1 (5 bases). CDR3 size: 14 residues. Trimming stripped 8 bases from V and 5 bases from J, with 19 bases between. Germline V CDR1 and CDR2: SNHLY, FYNNEI.

As for this clone: Sequence at one end of the junction differs from germline and may be a read error. The chain is built from TRBV7-9 and TRBJ1-1; 12 positions agree with TRBD1. The CDR3 runs 15 residues. CDR1 is SEHNR, CDR2 FQNEAQ, per germline (reference sequence). The CDR3 sequence is CSSSSGQGAVKGAFF. The CDR3 DNA is TGTTCCAGCAGCTCGGGACAGGGGGCCGTTAAAGGAGCTTTCTTT.

A few counts support this clone. DNA for the CDR3: TGTGCCATCCCAGGTACGTCACGGAATGAGCAGTTCTTC. It translates to CAIPGTSRNEQFF. This chain joins TRBV5-4 and TRBJ2-1; no clear D gene. V gave up 9 bases and J gave up 7 bases, with 17 bases separating them. CDR1 is SGHNT, CDR2 YYREEE, per germline (reference sequence). The CDR3 has 13 residues.

This clone was seen more than once but under ten times. The chain joins TRBV27 to TRBJ2-2; no definite D call. CDR3 size: 15 residues. V was clipped by 5 bases and J by 6 bases, with 16 bases between them. Germline V gene data show CDR1 as MNHEY and CDR2 as SMNVEV (reference sequence). The CDR3 sequence is CASSPSSSFAGELFF. The CDR3 DNA follows: TGTGCCAGCAGTCCGAGTAGTAGCTTCGCCGGGGAGCTGTTTTTT.

The chain combines TRBV4-3 with TRBJ2-2, with D perhaps TRBD2 (7 bases). This CDR3 region has 16 residues. The germline CDR1 and CDR2 sequences are LGHNA and YSLEER. Trimming removed 4 bases from V and 1 base from J, with 13 bases in between. As DNA, the CDR3 is TGCGCCAGCAGCCGGGGGGGGCAGCTGAACACCGGGGAGCTGTTTTTT. Translating it yields CASSRGGQLNTGELFF.

The chain joins TRBV18 to TRBJ1-3, with TRBD1 matching 12 bases. Trimming at V came to 2 bases and at J to 4 bases, leaving 9 bases not matched to a gene. This CDR3 is built from 18 residues. In germline, CDR1 is KGHSH, CDR2 LQKENI. The CDR3 DNA follows: TGTGCCAGCTCACCAAACCCGGGACAGGGGGCAGGAGGAAACACCATATATTTT. The encoded protein is CASSPNPGQGAGGNTIYF.

The chain has TRBV7-2 and TRBJ2-2; D ambiguous. Trimming took 1 base from V and 3 from J, leaving 6 bases between them. The CDR3 covers 14 residues. From germline, CDR1 is SGHTA and CDR2 FQGNSA. CDR3: CASSLGRYTGELFF. The DNA of the CDR3 is TGTGCCAGCAGCTTAGGTAGATACACCGGGGAGCTGTTTTTT.

The rearrangement joins TRBV6-5 to TRBJ2-5; TRBD1 might be the D (5 bases). Germline loops: CDR1 MNHEY, CDR2 SVGAGI. V lost 2 bases and J 0 bases, leaving 10 bases between the germline ends. This CDR3 is built from 15 residues. The CDR3 sequence: CASSYAAGYQETQYF. The CDR3 DNA reads TGTGCCAGCAGTTACGCGGCAGGGTACCAAGAGACCCAGTACTTC.

This clone came up a few times. This rearrangement joins TRBV11-3 to TRBJ1-2; D remains ambiguous. This CDR3 has 12 residues. V lost 5 bases to trimming and J lost 8 bases, with 12 bases between them. CDR1 and CDR2 from the germline V gene are SGHNT and YENEEA. CDR3 region: CASSRGSEGYTF. The CDR3 nucleotides read TGTGCCAGCAGCCGAGGGTCGGAAGGCTACACCTTC.

This clone was found once. CDR3: CASRREGVKGTNEQFF. The CDR3 DNA reads TGTGCCAGTAGACGAGAGGGGGTTAAGGGGACCAATGAGCAGTTCTTC. The chain combines TRBV19 with TRBJ2-1; D is possibly TRBD1 (6 bases). The V gene's germline CDR1 is LNHDA and CDR2 SQIVND (reference sequence). The germline V and J ends were trimmed by 6 bases and 6 bases, with 21 bases remaining between them. This CDR3 contains 16 residues.

Points on this clone: One junction end does not reproduce the germline sequence, and a read error may be involved. The chain is built from TRBV7-7 and TRBJ2-5, with unresolved D. The CDR3 loop spans 14 amino acids. Germline CDR1 SSHAT, CDR2 FNYEAQ (reference sequence). The CDR3 coding sequence is TGTGCTAGCAGCCAGGTGGCTACCCGAGAGACCCAGTACTTC. It yields the protein CASSQVATRETQYF.